This T cell receptor beta chain was documented in a study of regulatory T cells in long-lasting Graves disease. This clonotype was observed at least ten times. HTBI primers from iRepertoire and Arm-PCR of CDR3 regions yielded the TCR beta libraries. TCRdb fed the multiplex PCR reads into MiXCR, producing one record per CDR3 protein. The sample has about 380,000 distinct CDR3 sequences; around 15% are singletons. Time point defined: newly diagnosed GD, antithyroid drugs for less than 3 months. Researchers made the TCR library from RNA that was extracted from PBMCs. The CDR3 totals 14 residues. The germline CDR1 and CDR2 sequences are SGHTA and FQGTGA. V was pared by 5 bases and J by 1 base, with 11 bases between.

This chain joins TRBV7-3 and TRBJ1-1, with D possibly TRBD1 on 5 matching bases. Sequences were derived from peripheral blood mononuclear cells (PBMCs), sampled at new diagnosis, from a patient treated with antithyroid drugs. This sequence originates from a female donor with Graves disease. The CDR3 DNA reads TGTGCCAGCAGCCGAGCTGGGGGGAACACTGAAGCTTTCTTT. Translated, it gives CASSRAGGNTEAFF.